These T cell receptor beta chains were read from a single sample in a study of CD8 T cells in Susac syndrome. Each CDR3 protein gets one entry after TCRdb re-called the immunoSEQ multiplex PCR reads with MiXCR. The sample has 150,000 to 160,000 distinct CDR3 sequences; around 96% are singletons. Material for sequencing was CD4+ T cells from PBMCs. Receptors originate from a human donor with Susac syndrome. Both conserved end residues are trimmed from each CDR3. Each record gives: J gene, V gene, CDR3 length, CDR3 protein.

TRBJ1-2 | TRBV5-1 | 10 | ASSGAGNGYT
TRBJ2-6 | TRBV5-6 | 12 | ASSRMGHINVLT
TRBJ1-1 | TRBV6-5 | 11 | ASTRGQDGKAF
TRBJ2-2 | TRBV18 | 13 | ASSPRGRNTGELF
TRBJ2-5 | TRBV5-1 | 15 | ASSLDRGGASEETQY
TRBJ1-2 | TRBV7-2 | 13 | ASSLGTVINYGYT
TRBJ1-2 | TRBV20-1 | 13 | SARDTRPGGYGYT
TRBJ2-3 | TRBV11-2 | 11 | ASSYASTDTQY
TRBJ1-5 | TRBV6-6 | 14 | ASSYSMTGWGQPQH
TRBJ2-1 | TRBV5-1 | 14 | ASSLGPTSGGGEQF
TRBJ2-5 | TRBV15 | 13 | ATSRRDREGETQY
TRBJ2-7 | TRBV20-1 | 11 | SATPGGGYEQY
TRBJ1-3 | TRBV12-3/TRBV12-4 | 16 | ASSLGQGPGYSGNTIY
TRBJ2-5 | TRBV2 | 13 | ASSEPVVGSETQY
TRBJ2-3 | TRBV5-4 | 12 | ASSLRGGADTQY